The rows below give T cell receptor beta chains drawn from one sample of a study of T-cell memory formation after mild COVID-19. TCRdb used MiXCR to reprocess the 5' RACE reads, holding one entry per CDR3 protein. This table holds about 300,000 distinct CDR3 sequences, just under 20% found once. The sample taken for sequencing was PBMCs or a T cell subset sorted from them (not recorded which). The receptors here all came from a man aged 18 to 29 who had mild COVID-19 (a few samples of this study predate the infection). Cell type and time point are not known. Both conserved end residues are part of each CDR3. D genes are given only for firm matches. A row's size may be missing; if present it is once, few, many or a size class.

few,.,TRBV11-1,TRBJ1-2,CASSLRRENYGYTF,TGTGCCAGCAGCTTAAGGCGGGAGAACTATGGCTACACCTTC
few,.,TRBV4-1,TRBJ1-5,CASSQGGGGAIQPQHF,TGCGCCAGCAGCCAGGGGGGAGGGGGGGCGATCCAGCCCCAGCATTTT
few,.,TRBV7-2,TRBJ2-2,CASSARSASNTGELFF,TGTGCCAGCAGTGCCAGATCCGCCTCGAACACCGGGGAGCTGTTTTTT
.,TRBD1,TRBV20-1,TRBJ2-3,CSARDRGRGDTQYF,TGCAGTGCTAGAGATAGGGGGCGAGGGGATACGCAGTATTTT
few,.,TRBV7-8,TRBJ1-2,CASSPKWETNGYTF,TGTGCCAGCAGCCCCAAGTGGGAGACAAATGGCTACACCTTC
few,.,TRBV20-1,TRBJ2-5,CSATPFTRSGLETQYF,TGCAGTGCAACCCCCTTTACTAGATCCGGGCTCGAGACCCAGTACTTC
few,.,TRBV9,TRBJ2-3,CASSVLVASTDTQYF,TGTGCCAGCAGCGTACTTGTAGCTAGCACAGATACGCAGTATTTT
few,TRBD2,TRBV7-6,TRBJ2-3,CASSPSPLAGVTDTQYF,TGTGCCAGCAGCCCGTCCCCCCTGGCGGGGGTCACAGATACGCAGTATTTT
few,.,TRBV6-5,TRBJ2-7,CASSSSGGPPAREQYF,TGTGCCAGCAGTTCCTCAGGCGGGCCCCCAGCGAGGGAGCAGTACTTC
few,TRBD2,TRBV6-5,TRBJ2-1,CASSYRLAGYNEQFF,TGTGCCAGCAGTTATCGACTAGCGGGGTACAATGAGCAGTTCTTC
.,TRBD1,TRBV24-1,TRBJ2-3,CATSDSGRGHEDTQYF,TGTGCCACCAGTGATTCAGGCAGGGGGCATGAAGATACGCAGTATTTT
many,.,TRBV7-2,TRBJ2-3,CASSLGVGHQYF,TGTGCCAGCAGCTTAGGGGTAGGCCACCAGTATTTT
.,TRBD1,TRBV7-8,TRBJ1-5,CASSPQDRDNQPQHF,TGTGCCAGCAGCCCACAGGACAGGGACAATCAGCCCCAGCATTTT
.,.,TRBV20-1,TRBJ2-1,CSARVQGGYNEQFF,TGCAGTGCTAGGGTTCAGGGGGGATACAATGAGCAGTTCTTC
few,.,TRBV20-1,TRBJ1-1,CSAIRDLGRGEAFF,TGCAGTGCTATCCGGGACCTAGGGCGGGGTGAAGCTTTCTTT
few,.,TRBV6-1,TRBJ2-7,CASSETVFSYEQYF,TGTGCCAGCAGTGAAACAGTATTCTCCTACGAGCAGTACTTC
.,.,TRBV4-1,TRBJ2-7,CASSQVPAVPRDYEQYF,TGCGCCAGCAGCCAGGTACCTGCGGTCCCGAGGGACTACGAGCAGTACTTC
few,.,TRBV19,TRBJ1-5,CASSIGSQPQHF,TGTGCCAGTAGTATAGGGAGCCAGCCCCAGCATTTT
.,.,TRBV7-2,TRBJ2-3,CASSWVTASTDTQYF,TGTGCCAGCAGCTGGGTCACAGCTAGCACAGATACGCAGTATTTT
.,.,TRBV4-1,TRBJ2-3,CASSQTDYQTQYF,TGCGCCAGCAGCCAGACTGACTACCAAACGCAGTATTTT
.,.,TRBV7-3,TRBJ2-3,CASSWGDRRSTDTQYF,TGTGCCAGCAGCTGGGGGGACAGAAGAAGCACAGATACGCAGTATTTT
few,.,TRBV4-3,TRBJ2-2,CASSQESVHRVDTGELFF,TGCGCCAGCAGCCAAGAGTCCGTACACAGGGTAGACACCGGGGAGCTGTTTTTT
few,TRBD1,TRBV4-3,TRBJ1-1,CASSDTTGIGTEAFF,TGCGCCAGCAGCGATACGACAGGGATCGGGACTGAAGCTTTCTTT
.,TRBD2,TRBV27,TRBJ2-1,CASSTTSSGVSYNEQFF,TGTGCCAGCTCTACCACCTCTAGCGGGGTCTCCTACAATGAGCAGTTCTTC
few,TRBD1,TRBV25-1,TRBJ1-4,CASQGGEKLFF,TGTGCCAGCCAGGGGGGTGAAAAACTGTTTTTT
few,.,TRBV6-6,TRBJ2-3,CASSYRDTQYF,TGTGCCAGCAGTTATAGAGATACGCAGTATTTT
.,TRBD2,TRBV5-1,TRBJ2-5,CASKGLGAGRQETQYF,TGCGCCAGCAAGGGCCTAGGAGCGGGGCGCCAAGAGACCCAGTACTTC
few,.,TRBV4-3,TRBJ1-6,CASSQVVGPLFSPLHF,TGCGCCAGCAGCCAAGTGGTGGGACCCTTATTTTCACCCCTCCACTTT
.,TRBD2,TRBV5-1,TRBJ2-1,CASSLAAGGQNNEQFF,TGCGCCAGCAGCTTGGCTGCGGGGGGACAAAACAATGAGCAGTTCTTC
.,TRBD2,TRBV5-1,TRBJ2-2,CASSQLTSANTGELFF,TGCGCCAGCAGCCAATTAACTAGCGCGAACACCGGGGAGCTGTTTTTT
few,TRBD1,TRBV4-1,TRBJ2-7,CASSPPRTGRGEQYF,TGCGCCAGCAGCCCCCCCCGGACAGGGAGAGGCGAGCAGTACTTC
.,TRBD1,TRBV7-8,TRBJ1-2,CASSLASRGDRGGYTF,TGTGCCAGCAGCTTAGCGAGTAGGGGGGACAGGGGAGGCTACACCTTC
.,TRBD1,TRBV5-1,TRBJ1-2,CASSFEVDRGHYGYTF,TGCGCCAGCAGCTTCGAGGTAGACAGGGGGCACTATGGCTACACCTTC
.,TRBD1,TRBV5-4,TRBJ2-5,CASSLRTGVGETQYF,TGTGCCAGCAGCCTACGGACAGGTGTCGGAGAGACCCAGTACTTC
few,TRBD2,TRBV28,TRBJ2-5,CASSWEAGSRGETQYF,TGTGCCAGCAGTTGGGAAGCGGGGTCACGAGGAGAGACCCAGTACTTC
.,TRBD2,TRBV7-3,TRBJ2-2,CASAPAGGQNTGELFF,TGTGCCAGCGCGCCAGCGGGGGGGCAGAACACCGGGGAGCTGTTTTTT
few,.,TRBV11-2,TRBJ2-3,CASRSGRENTQYF,TGTGCCAGCAGATCGGGCCGGGAAAATACGCAGTATTTT
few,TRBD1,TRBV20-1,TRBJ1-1,CSARDLTSGGAFF,TGCAGTGCGAGAGATCTAACTTCAGGGGGGGCTTTCTTT
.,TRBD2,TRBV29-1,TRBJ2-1,CSVGRAGSEQFF,TGCAGCGTCGGGAGGGCAGGGAGTGAGCAGTTCTTC
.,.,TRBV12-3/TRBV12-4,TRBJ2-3,CASSFGWTDTQYF,TGTGCCAGCAGTTTTGGCTGGACAGATACGCAGTATTTT
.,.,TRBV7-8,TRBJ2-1,CASSLGAQFF,TGTGCCAGCAGCTTAGGAGCGCAGTTCTTC
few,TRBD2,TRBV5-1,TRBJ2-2,CASSDRAGGNPAGELFF,TGCGCCAGCAGCGATCGAGCGGGGGGGAATCCTGCCGGGGAGCTGTTTTTT
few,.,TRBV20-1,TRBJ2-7,CSARMVGEQYF,TGCAGTGCGAGAATGGTCGGCGAGCAGTACTTC
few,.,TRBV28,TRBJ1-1,CASSEGGGARTEAFF,TGTGCCAGCAGTGAGGGGGGAGGGGCGCGGACTGAAGCTTTCTTT
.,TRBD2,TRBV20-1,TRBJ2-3,CSASPSGADTQYF,TGCAGTGCTAGTCCTAGCGGGGCAGATACGCAGTATTTT
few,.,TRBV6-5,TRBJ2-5,CASSYRAIRGPKETQYF,TGTGCCAGCAGTTACCGGGCGATCAGGGGACCAAAAGAGACCCAGTACTTC
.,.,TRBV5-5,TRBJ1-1,CASSAQRQNTEAFF,TGTGCCAGCAGCGCACAGCGTCAGAACACTGAAGCTTTCTTT
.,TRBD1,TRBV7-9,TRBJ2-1,CASSLLGTGLNEQFF,TGTGCCAGCAGCTTATTAGGGACAGGGTTAAATGAGCAGTTCTTC